Described below is a single T cell receptor (beta chain) sequence and its context. Its antigen is currently unknown. These data are taken from a study of shared clonotypes between healthy human individuals. General study findings and limits: Clonotypes that were shared across a few donors made up roughly 5% of naive CD4 clonotypes. The researchers took only blood, and tissue repertoires probably look different. All-four-donor shared clonotypes had higher generation probabilities than non-shared clonotypes did.

Trimming removed 6 bases at V and 3 bases at J, with 20 bases between. The CDR3 loop spans 15 amino acids. The V gene's germline CDR1 is SQVTM and CDR2 ANQGSEA. Assay used: immunoSEQ multiplex PCR; TCRdb lists only in-frame clones, some missing. Of around 2,100,000 clones in the sample, about 95% were seen once. Positive CCR7 selection of CD45RO-negative cells yielded the naive CD8 cells, and terminally differentiated effector memory CD45RA+ cells were excluded. Adult Caucasians living in Nashville, Tennessee made up all of the donors. Input material: naive CD8+ T cells sorted from blood. The V and J genes are TRBV29-1 and TRBJ1-2, with D hard to call. The source is a man in his late teens or twenties in good health. In nucleotides, the CDR3 is TGCAGCGTACGTCGATCGGTAGACACAGACTATGGCTACACCTTC. Residues: CSVRRSVDTDYGYTF. Drawing the rest from reference TRBV29-1 and TRBJ1-2, the complete variable domain is SAVISQKPSRDICQRGTSLTIQCQVDSQVTMMFWYRQQPGQSLTLIATANQGSEATYESGFVIDKFPISRPNLTFSTLTVSNMSPEDSSIYLCSVRRSVDTDYGYTFGSGTRLTVV.